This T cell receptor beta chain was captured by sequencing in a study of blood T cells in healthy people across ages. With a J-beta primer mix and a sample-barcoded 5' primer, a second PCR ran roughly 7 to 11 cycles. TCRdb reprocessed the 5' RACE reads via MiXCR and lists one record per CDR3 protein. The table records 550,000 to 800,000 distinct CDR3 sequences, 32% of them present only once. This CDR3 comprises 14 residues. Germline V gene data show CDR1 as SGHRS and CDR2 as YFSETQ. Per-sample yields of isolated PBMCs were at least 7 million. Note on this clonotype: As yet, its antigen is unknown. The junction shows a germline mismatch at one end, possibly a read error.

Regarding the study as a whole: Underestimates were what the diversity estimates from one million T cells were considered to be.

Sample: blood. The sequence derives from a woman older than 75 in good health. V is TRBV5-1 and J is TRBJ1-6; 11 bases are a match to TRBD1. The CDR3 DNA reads TGCGCCAGCAGGGAGGGACAGGGGGAGTCACCCCCCCACTTT. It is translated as CASREGQGESPPHF.